Listed below are T cell receptor beta chains from one sample, sequenced in a study of blood T cells in healthy people across ages. Using its own MiXCR run on the 5' RACE reads, TCRdb lists one record per CDR3 protein. There are 800,000 to 1,300,000 distinct CDR3 sequences in the sample; about 23% occur only once, and 0.65% to 0.75% lies in the top ten. These sequences were also reported in another study, on T cells of mothers and their children.

Sequences were obtained from blood. These receptors all stem from a girl aged 2-15 years in good health. Each CDR3 is given with its conserved first and last residue. Size is omitted from some rows. Given values are once, few, many or a class for expanded clones.

size: .; J: TRBJ1-4; V: TRBV6-1; CDR3: CASSDTGQGATNEKLFF
size: .; J: TRBJ2-7; V: TRBV7-9; CDR3: CASSQGEDTRYEQYF
size: .; J: .; V: TRBV12-3/TRBV12-4; CDR3: CASSLSLSTSYEQYF
size: .; J: TRBJ2-5; V: TRBV29-1; CDR3: CSAVDREETQYF
size: few; J: TRBJ1-3; V: TRBV7-8; CDR3: CASSGAGSTIYF
size: few; J: TRBJ2-7; V: TRBV20-1; CDR3: CSAQTTPGLREQYF
size: .; J: TRBJ2-5; V: TRBV6-2/TRBV6-3; CDR3: CASSFAPETQYF
size: .; J: TRBJ2-3; V: TRBV7-2; CDR3: CASIAGGARADTQYF
size: .; J: .; V: TRBV4-1; CDR3: CASSHRLAGTYEQYF
size: few; J: TRBJ2-5; V: TRBV27; CDR3: CASIRSGTQYF
size: .; J: TRBJ1-2; V: TRBV2; CDR3: CASSGGGSIEDYGYTF
size: .; J: TRBJ2-5; V: TRBV28; CDR3: CASSPTGFLQETQYF
size: .; J: TRBJ1-1; V: TRBV12-3/TRBV12-4; CDR3: CASSPGGPLGREAFF
size: .; J: TRBJ2-4; V: TRBV12-5; CDR3: CASGGTSGNPDTLAKNIQYF
size: .; J: TRBJ2-5; V: TRBV5-1; CDR3: CASSLVAGAGETQYF
size: .; J: TRBJ1-4; V: TRBV10-3; CDR3: CAISPGTGGEKLFF
size: few; J: TRBJ1-1; V: TRBV7-9; CDR3: CASSLARGEWITEAFF
size: few; J: TRBJ1-5; V: TRBV12-3/TRBV12-4; CDR3: CASSMGGWPQHF
size: .; J: TRBJ1-4; V: TRBV29-1; CDR3: CSGKGDEKLFF
size: .; J: TRBJ1-1; V: TRBV7-9; CDR3: CASSPSSEAFF
size: .; J: TRBJ2-1; V: TRBV6-1; CDR3: CASEIASYNEQFF
size: .; J: TRBJ2-7; V: TRBV4-3; CDR3: CASSQGAGASRSEQYF
size: few; J: TRBJ2-1; V: TRBV4-2; CDR3: CASSGWTAVYNEQFF
size: few; J: TRBJ2-3; V: TRBV10-3; CDR3: CAISEESGGDPSGDTQYF
size: few; J: TRBJ2-1; V: TRBV6-5; CDR3: CASNGQGARHEQFF
size: few; J: .; V: TRBV2; CDR3: CASLQEVAGSSYEQYF
size: few; J: TRBJ1-1; V: TRBV27; CDR3: CASSFGGLPNTEAFF
size: .; J: TRBJ1-1; V: TRBV18; CDR3: CASSPQEEDDTEAFF
size: few; J: TRBJ2-1; V: TRBV20-1; CDR3: CSAKTHQGRNEQFF
size: .; J: TRBJ2-3; V: TRBV4-1; CDR3: CASSQRPDTQYF
size: few; J: TRBJ2-5; V: TRBV6-1; CDR3: CATQGPSGGPNVRTQYF
size: few; J: TRBJ1-1; V: TRBV7-6; CDR3: CASSLAIDRGQRSAEAFF
size: .; J: TRBJ1-5; V: TRBV12-3/TRBV12-4; CDR3: CASSLAVRLGVVDQPQHF
size: .; J: TRBJ2-1; V: TRBV12-3/TRBV12-4; CDR3: CASRGGSSGGTERYNEQFF
size: .; J: TRBJ2-5; V: TRBV12-3/TRBV12-4; CDR3: CASNIIGAAETQYF
size: few; J: TRBJ2-7; V: TRBV4-2; CDR3: CASSQVGDGYEQYF
size: .; J: TRBJ2-3; V: TRBV13; CDR3: CASSLGLRTTFTDTQYF
size: once; J: TRBJ2-3; V: TRBV4-2; CDR3: CASSQRGGAPIRTDTQYF
size: .; J: TRBJ2-5; V: TRBV13; CDR3: CASSFKASGYIRETQYF
size: few; J: TRBJ2-7; V: TRBV19; CDR3: CASSMDTGVKYEQYF
size: .; J: TRBJ2-7; V: TRBV5-1; CDR3: CASSDPRGNEQYF
size: few; J: TRBJ1-5; V: TRBV24-1; CDR3: CATSERQGFSNQPQHF